This T cell receptor (beta chain) was obtained from a study of early T cells in non-severe SARS-CoV-2 infection. This clonotype showed up many times. No antigen is known for it. CDR1 and CDR2 (germline): PRHDT, FYEKMQ (reference sequence). The CDR3 consists of 20 residues. The V gene end was trimmed by 2 bases and the J gene end by 0 bases; junction bases not matched to a gene: 15. MiXCR, applied by TCRdb to the 5' RACE reads, yields one record per CDR3 protein. The data contain about 80,000 distinct CDR3 sequences, 5% of them singletons. Study findings and constraints: A preference for anti-spike CD8 responses marked VDJdb matching, which missed private and CD4 specificities.

The clonotype was recovered from an adult who was a healthcare worker with PCR-confirmed SARS-CoV-2 infection or an uninfected control (not recorded which). Source: whole blood, taken at baseline. The chain joins TRBV13 to TRBJ2-1, with 8 bases that match TRBD1. CDR3 sequence reads: CASSLPSHGQGGRSYNEQFF. Here the CDR3 DNA reads TGTGCCAGCAGCTTACCCAGCCACGGACAGGGTGGGCGCTCCTACAATGAGCAGTTCTTC.